These T cell receptor beta chains were read from a single sample in a study of CD4 T cells in relation to SARS-CoV-2 and coronaviruses. The antigens of these receptors remain unknown. Produced via immunoSEQ multiplex PCR; TCRdb's table is partial and in-frame only. The repertoire holds tens of thousands of clones, with roughly four fifths as singletons. The specimen sequenced was memory CD4+ T cells from PBMCs, cultured in vitro. Receptor source: an adult with COVID-19. Each CDR3 is given with its conserved first and last residue. Fields, in order: D gene, clone size, V gene, J gene, CDR3 DNA, CDR3 protein. A D gene is named only where the DNA matches it firmly. Expanded clones get a size class; other rows say once, few or many, or leave the size out.

d_gene: TRBD1; abundance: -; v_gene: TRBV9; j_gene: TRBJ1-2; CDR3nt: TGTGCCAGCAGCCTGGGACAGGGGGCTTATGGCTACACCTTC; CDR3aa: CASSLGQGAYGYTF
d_gene: TRBD1; abundance: -; v_gene: TRBV2; j_gene: TRBJ1-1; CDR3nt: TGTGCCAGCAGTTCAGAACTAAACAGGGGATTGGCTTTCTTT; CDR3aa: CASSSELNRGLAFF
d_gene: -; abundance: -; v_gene: TRBV12-3/TRBV12-4; j_gene: TRBJ1-2; CDR3nt: TGTGCCAGCAGTCCCGAGGGGTCGAGGGGCTACACCTTC; CDR3aa: CASSPEGSRGYTF
d_gene: TRBD2; abundance: -; v_gene: TRBV5-4; j_gene: TRBJ2-3; CDR3nt: TGTGCCAGCAGCCCAACTAGCGGGAGCCGGGAACGGCAGTATTTT; CDR3aa: CASSPTSGSRERQYF
d_gene: -; abundance: -; v_gene: TRBV12-5; j_gene: TRBJ2-1; CDR3nt: TGTGCTAGTGGTTTGGTACTGGGCAGGGATGGAGACAATGAGCAGTTCTTC; CDR3aa: CASGLVLGRDGDNEQFF
d_gene: -; abundance: -; v_gene: TRBV28; j_gene: TRBJ1-2; CDR3nt: TGTGCCAGCACCGGGGTGAGGGTACAGTCGATCCTAAAGCTTGCGGATGGCTACACCTTC; CDR3aa: CASTGVRVQSILKLADGYTF
d_gene: -; abundance: -; v_gene: TRBV7-2; j_gene: TRBJ2-7; CDR3nt: TGTGCCAGCAGCGCGATCTACGAGCAGTACTTC; CDR3aa: CASSAIYEQYF
d_gene: -; abundance: few; v_gene: TRBV5-4; j_gene: TRBJ2-2; CDR3nt: TGTGCCAGCAGCTTAGACAGCACCGGGGAGCTGTTTTTT; CDR3aa: CASSLDSTGELFF
d_gene: -; abundance: few; v_gene: TRBV7-3; j_gene: TRBJ2-2; CDR3nt: TGTGCCAGCAGCCCGTGGACGATGAACACCGGGGAGCTGTTTTTT; CDR3aa: CASSPWTMNTGELFF
d_gene: -; abundance: -; v_gene: TRBV6-5; j_gene: TRBJ1-3; CDR3nt: TGTGCCAGCAATCCCTCAAACTCTGGAAACACCATATATTTT; CDR3aa: CASNPSNSGNTIYF
d_gene: -; abundance: few; v_gene: TRBV9; j_gene: TRBJ1-1; CDR3nt: TGTGCCAGCAGCGTAGATGTCGGGAACACTGAAGCTTTCTTT; CDR3aa: CASSVDVGNTEAFF
d_gene: -; abundance: -; v_gene: TRBV2; j_gene: TRBJ1-1; CDR3nt: TGTGCCAGCACCCTAATGAACACTGAAGCTTTCTTT; CDR3aa: CASTLMNTEAFF
d_gene: TRBD2; abundance: -; v_gene: TRBV15; j_gene: TRBJ2-3; CDR3nt: TGTGCCACCAGCAGGAACCTCGGGATAGCGGGAGATACGCAGTATTTT; CDR3aa: CATSRNLGIAGDTQYF
d_gene: -; abundance: -; v_gene: TRBV15; j_gene: TRBJ2-3; CDR3nt: TGTGCCACCAGCAGAGATCTACAGCTCCCAGATACGCAGTATTTT; CDR3aa: CATSRDLQLPDTQYF
d_gene: -; abundance: -; v_gene: TRBV4-1; j_gene: TRBJ2-3; CDR3nt: TGCGCCAGCAGCCAAGGTGGGACTTCTGCAGATACGCAGTATTTT; CDR3aa: CASSQGGTSADTQYF
d_gene: TRBD2; abundance: -; v_gene: TRBV7-2; j_gene: TRBJ2-5; CDR3nt: TGTGCCAGCAGCTTACTAGCGGGGGAGACCCAGTACTTC; CDR3aa: CASSLLAGETQYF
d_gene: -; abundance: -; v_gene: TRBV5-1; j_gene: TRBJ2-3; CDR3nt: TGCGCCAGCAGCCCCCAGGGTGGTCTACGCACAGATACGCAGTATTTT; CDR3aa: CASSPQGGLRTDTQYF
d_gene: -; abundance: few; v_gene: TRBV4-1; j_gene: TRBJ2-7; CDR3nt: TGCGCCAGCAGCCAAATCGGCTACGAGCAGTACTTC; CDR3aa: CASSQIGYEQYF
d_gene: -; abundance: -; v_gene: TRBV20-1; j_gene: TRBJ1-1; CDR3nt: TGCAGTGCTAGCCTTAACACTGAAGCTTTCTTT; CDR3aa: CSASLNTEAFF
d_gene: -; abundance: few; v_gene: TRBV20-1; j_gene: TRBJ2-7; CDR3nt: TGCAGTGCGTGGACAGCCTACGAGCAGTACTTC; CDR3aa: CSAWTAYEQYF
d_gene: TRBD2; abundance: few; v_gene: TRBV7-9; j_gene: TRBJ2-1; CDR3nt: TGTGCCAGCAGCCCTCGAAATAGCGGGAGGGATGAGCAGTTCTTC; CDR3aa: CASSPRNSGRDEQFF
d_gene: -; abundance: -; v_gene: TRBV6-5; j_gene: TRBJ2-7; CDR3nt: TGTGCCAGCAGCCCCCCGGGGGACCGGTACGAGCAGTACTTC; CDR3aa: CASSPPGDRYEQYF
d_gene: -; abundance: -; v_gene: TRBV10-3; j_gene: TRBJ2-3; CDR3nt: TGTGCCATCAGCTTCCCCAGCGCAGATACGCAGTATTTT; CDR3aa: CAISFPSADTQYF
d_gene: TRBD2; abundance: -; v_gene: TRBV11-2; j_gene: TRBJ2-1; CDR3nt: TGTGCCAGCAGCTCATGGGGATGGGGGGGATACAATGAGCAGTTCTTC; CDR3aa: CASSSWGWGGYNEQFF
d_gene: -; abundance: -; v_gene: TRBV24-1; j_gene: TRBJ2-3; CDR3nt: TGTGCCACCAGTGACGTTGACACAGCTAGCACAGATACGCAGTATTTT; CDR3aa: CATSDVDTASTDTQYF
d_gene: TRBD1; abundance: -; v_gene: TRBV7-2; j_gene: TRBJ2-3; CDR3nt: TGTGCCAGCAGCTTAGCCTTGGGACAGACTAATACGCAGTATTTT; CDR3aa: CASSLALGQTNTQYF
d_gene: -; abundance: -; v_gene: TRBV28; j_gene: TRBJ1-6; CDR3nt: TGTGCCAGTTCCGAGGTGAATTCACCCCTCCACTTT; CDR3aa: CASSEVNSPLHF
d_gene: TRBD2; abundance: -; v_gene: TRBV30; j_gene: TRBJ2-5; CDR3nt: TGTGCCTGGAATCCCCGGACTAGCGGGAGGGCCCTAGAGACCCAGTACTTC; CDR3aa: CAWNPRTSGRALETQYF
d_gene: -; abundance: -; v_gene: TRBV10-2; j_gene: TRBJ2-3; CDR3nt: TGCGCCAGCGCTCTTATACTAGGAAGCACAGATACGCAGTATTTT; CDR3aa: CASALILGSTDTQYF
d_gene: TRBD2; abundance: -; v_gene: TRBV19; j_gene: TRBJ2-1; CDR3nt: TGTGCCAGTAGTCCGGGACTAGCGGGGTCCAATGAGCAGTTCTTC; CDR3aa: CASSPGLAGSNEQFF
d_gene: TRBD1; abundance: -; v_gene: TRBV5-1; j_gene: TRBJ2-7; CDR3nt: TGCGCCAGCAGCTTGGTGGGACAGGGTAAATACGAGCAGTACTTC; CDR3aa: CASSLVGQGKYEQYF
d_gene: -; abundance: few; v_gene: TRBV28; j_gene: TRBJ1-5; CDR3nt: TGTGCCAGCATTCTTAGCAATCAGCCCCAGCATTTT; CDR3aa: CASILSNQPQHF
d_gene: -; abundance: few; v_gene: TRBV28; j_gene: TRBJ2-7; CDR3nt: TGTGCCAGCAGTTCACCTAGTGGAAGTGAGTACTTC; CDR3aa: CASSSPSGSEYF
d_gene: -; abundance: -; v_gene: TRBV6-2/TRBV6-3; j_gene: TRBJ1-1; CDR3nt: TGTGCCAGCAGTTCCGACACAAACACTGAAGCTTTCTTT; CDR3aa: CASSSDTNTEAFF
d_gene: -; abundance: once; v_gene: TRBV4-1; j_gene: TRBJ2-1; CDR3nt: TGCGCCAGCAGCCGTCACCCCTGGGGGGTTGGTGCGGAGCAGTTCTTC; CDR3aa: CASSRHPWGVGAEQFF
d_gene: -; abundance: -; v_gene: TRBV5-1; j_gene: TRBJ2-3; CDR3nt: TGCGCCAGCAGCTTGGCCGCGGGACGAACGGATACGCAGTATTTT; CDR3aa: CASSLAAGRTDTQYF
d_gene: -; abundance: -; v_gene: TRBV7-3; j_gene: TRBJ2-2; CDR3nt: TGTGCCAGCAGCCCGACGAGGGCCTCGAACACCGGGGAGCTGTTTTTT; CDR3aa: CASSPTRASNTGELFF
d_gene: TRBD2; abundance: -; v_gene: TRBV7-3; j_gene: TRBJ2-5; CDR3nt: TGTGCCAGCAGCCCCCAGGGAGCGGGATTACAAGAGACCCAGTACTTC; CDR3aa: CASSPQGAGLQETQYF
d_gene: -; abundance: -; v_gene: TRBV28; j_gene: TRBJ1-4; CDR3nt: TGTGCCAGCAGTTCGGGGCCAACTAATGAAAAACTGTTTTTT; CDR3aa: CASSSGPTNEKLFF
d_gene: -; abundance: -; v_gene: TRBV6-4; j_gene: TRBJ2-1; CDR3nt: TGTGCCAGCAGTGTTGCAGGGGGGAACAATGAGCAGTTCTTC; CDR3aa: CASSVAGGNNEQFF
d_gene: -; abundance: -; v_gene: TRBV28; j_gene: TRBJ1-2; CDR3nt: TGTGCCAGCAAAGGACCGTCGTACCCGGGGGTTTACTATGGCTACACCTTC; CDR3aa: CASKGPSYPGVYYGYTF
d_gene: TRBD2; abundance: -; v_gene: TRBV25-1; j_gene: TRBJ2-7; CDR3nt: TGTGCCAGCTGTAGCGGGAGGGCCCCCTACGAGCAGTACTTC; CDR3aa: CASCSGRAPYEQYF
d_gene: TRBD2; abundance: -; v_gene: TRBV28; j_gene: TRBJ2-7; CDR3nt: TGTGCCAGCAGCACACTAGCGGGAGGACCTAGTCGCGAGCAGTACTTC; CDR3aa: CASSTLAGGPSREQYF
d_gene: -; abundance: -; v_gene: TRBV3-1/TRBV3-2; j_gene: TRBJ2-7; CDR3nt: TGTGCCAGCAGCCAAAGCAGGGTGGAGCAGTACTTC; CDR3aa: CASSQSRVEQYF
d_gene: TRBD1; abundance: -; v_gene: TRBV5-5; j_gene: TRBJ1-1; CDR3nt: TGTGCCAGCAGGCTAAGACAGGGAAGCACTGAAGCTTTCTTT; CDR3aa: CASRLRQGSTEAFF